This is a list of T cell receptor beta chains from one sample in a study of T cells in tumors after PD-1 blockade. The assay was immunoSEQ multiplex PCR, and TCRdb's table has in-frame clones only and misses some. The top ten hold under 15% of the sample, which has approximately 60,000 clones, about 80% seen once. This specimen consisted of PBMCs, obtained before anti-PD-1 treatment. These receptors were taken from a human donor with basal cell carcinoma. Each CDR3 is given with its conserved first and last residue. Each record gives: J gene, V gene, clone size, D gene, CDR3 DNA, CDR3 protein. The D gene is left open where the match is weak. Rows may omit the clone size; those that give it use once, few, many or a size class.

TRBJ2-2,TRBV7-2,once,TRBD2,TGTGCCAGCAGACGTAGCGGGGGGGCCTCCGGGGAGCTGTTTTTT,CASRRSGGASGELFF
TRBJ2-7,TRBV6-5,.,.,TGTGCCAGCACACTAGGGTTACGGGACGAGCAGTACTTC,CASTLGLRDEQYF
TRBJ2-1,TRBV27,few,TRBD2,TGTGCCAGCAGTTTATCTGAGCGGGGCTTTTGGAGCTCCTACAATGAGCAGTTCTTC,CASSLSERGFWSSYNEQFF
TRBJ2-3,TRBV9,.,TRBD2,TGTGCCAGCAGCGTAGTGGCAAGCGGGGGGGCAACAGATACGCAGTATTTT,CASSVVASGGATDTQYF
TRBJ2-7,TRBV12-3/TRBV12-4,.,.,TGTGCCAGCAGTTTGGCCACAGGATACGAGCAGTACTTC,CASSLATGYEQYF
TRBJ1-4,TRBV30,.,.,TGTGCCTGGACCCATGGGGGAGCTCGGGCGGGTAATGAAAAACTGTTTTTT,CAWTHGGARAGNEKLFF
TRBJ2-3,TRBV2,once,.,TGTGCCAGCTCCAAGGGCGGGGGCCTCCGCACAGATACGCAGTATTTT,CASSKGGGLRTDTQYF
TRBJ1-1,TRBV19,.,TRBD1,TGTGCCAGTAGCCTCCCCGTGACAGGGAGCACTGAAGCTTTCTTT,CASSLPVTGSTEAFF
TRBJ2-1,TRBV24-1,.,TRBD2,TGTGCCACCAGTGATGGACTAGCGGGGGGGAATGAGCAGTTCTTC,CATSDGLAGGNEQFF
TRBJ1-2,TRBV10-3,.,.,TGTGCCATCAGTGAGTCGAAGGGGCTAAGGTATGGCTACACCTTC,CAISESKGLRYGYTF
TRBJ1-6,TRBV19,.,.,TGTGCCAGTAGCTCCCGGGGGGATAATTCACCCCTCCACTTT,CASSSRGDNSPLHF
TRBJ1-1,TRBV12-3/TRBV12-4,.,.,TGTGCCAGCAGTTTAAACAGGAACACTGAAGCTTTCTTT,CASSLNRNTEAFF
TRBJ2-3,TRBV5-1,.,.,TGCGCCAGCAGCTTGGGGCTAGATACGCAGTATTTT,CASSLGLDTQYF
TRBJ2-7,TRBV2,.,.,TGTGCCAGCAGTGGAGCAGGGGCCCACGAGCAGTACTTC,CASSGAGAHEQYF
TRBJ1-2,TRBV19,.,.,TGTGCCAGTAGTCAGCGGACCTATGGCTACACCTTC,CASSQRTYGYTF
TRBJ2-3,TRBV6-6,.,.,TGTGCCAGCAGTTACTCCCTATTCACAGATACGCAGTATTTT,CASSYSLFTDTQYF
TRBJ1-4,TRBV5-4,.,TRBD1,TGTGCCAGCAGCTTGGGCCCCAAGACAGGGCCTAATGAAAAACTGTTTTTT,CASSLGPKTGPNEKLFF
TRBJ1-1,TRBV19,.,TRBD1,TGTGCCAGTAGTCCGGGACAGGGGGCGCGGAACACTGAAGCTTTCTTT,CASSPGQGARNTEAFF
TRBJ1-3,TRBV12-3/TRBV12-4,.,.,TGTGCCAGCAGTTTATCTGGAAACACCATATATTTT,CASSLSGNTIYF
TRBJ2-2,TRBV24-1,.,.,TGTGCCACCAGTGATTTTACAGGCAGGAAGCTGTTTTTT,CATSDFTGRKLFF
TRBJ2-7,TRBV12-3/TRBV12-4,.,TRBD1,TGTGCCAGCAGTGGGGACAGCGAGCAGTACTTC,CASSGDSEQYF
TRBJ2-3,TRBV7-9,.,TRBD2,TGTGCCAGCAGCTTACTAGCGGGGACTAGCACAGATACGCAGTATTTT,CASSLLAGTSTDTQYF
TRBJ2-7,TRBV18,.,.,TGTGCCAGCTCACCCCAGGGCGGCGAGCAGTACTTC,CASSPQGGEQYF
TRBJ2-3,TRBV7-9,.,.,TGTGCCAGCAGCTTAGTGGGGGGTTCAGATACGCAGTATTTT,CASSLVGGSDTQYF
TRBJ2-2,TRBV5-4,.,.,TGTGCCAGCAGCCCCAGTACAGGTTCCACCGGGGAGCTGTTTTTT,CASSPSTGSTGELFF
TRBJ1-1,TRBV9,.,.,TGTGCCAGCAGCGCCGTGGGGCGAGGAGCTTTCTTT,CASSAVGRGAFF
TRBJ2-2,TRBV7-6,.,.,TGTGCCAGCAGCCTCAGACAGTCGTCGCGCACCGGGGAGCTGTTTTTT,CASSLRQSSRTGELFF
TRBJ2-2,TRBV7-2,.,.,TGTGCCAGCAGCTCTTCAGGGGCCGGGGAGCTGTTTTTT,CASSSSGAGELFF
TRBJ2-1,TRBV12-3/TRBV12-4,.,.,TGTGCCAGCAGTTTACGGGTAAATGAGCAGTTCTTC,CASSLRVNEQFF
TRBJ1-1,TRBV28,.,.,TGTGCCAGCAGTCCCTCGTGGAACACTGAAGCTTTCTTT,CASSPSWNTEAFF
TRBJ2-5,TRBV2,.,TRBD2,TGTGCCAGCAGTGAAGTGGCTTTAGCGGGGACCCAAGAGACCCAGTACTTC,CASSEVALAGTQETQYF
TRBJ2-1,TRBV10-3,few,TRBD2,TGTGCCATCAGTGAGTCCCGGGCTAGCGGGGACTACAATGAGCAGTTCTTC,CAISESRASGDYNEQFF
TRBJ2-7,TRBV6-6,once,.,TGTGCCAGCAGTCCGCGGCAGTCCTACGAGCAGTACTTC,CASSPRQSYEQYF
TRBJ2-7,TRBV5-1,few,.,TGCGCCAGCAGCTTGGCCGGCTCCAACTGGGACGAGCAGTACTTC,CASSLAGSNWDEQYF
TRBJ2-1,TRBV6-5,.,.,TGTGCCAGCAGTTTGGGCCAGGCCTACAATGAGCAGTTCTTC,CASSLGQAYNEQFF
TRBJ1-2,TRBV7-8,.,TRBD1,TGTGCCAGCAGCTCCCGGCCCGGGACAGGGAATGGCTACACCTTC,CASSSRPGTGNGYTF
TRBJ1-2,TRBV10-2,few,.,TGCGCCAGCAGCGACACCAGGGTTCGGGGCTACACCTTC,CASSDTRVRGYTF
TRBJ1-5,TRBV3-1/TRBV3-2,.,.,TGTGCCAGCAGCCAAGACCCTCCAGGGCAGAATCAGCCCCAGCATTTT,CASSQDPPGQNQPQHF
TRBJ2-7,TRBV18,.,TRBD1,TGTGCCAGCTCACCACCGGACTCCCGGGGAATGGGACAGGGTAGACGAAACGGACTTTACGAGCAGTACTTC,CASSPPDSRGMGQGRRNGLYEQYF
TRBJ2-3,TRBV9,.,TRBD1,TGTGCCAGCAGCGTATCAGACAGGGGGCGAGAAGATACGCAGTATTTT,CASSVSDRGREDTQYF
TRBJ2-2,TRBV7-8,.,.,TGTGCCAGCAGCTTACGACAGGTCGATGGCGGGGAGCTGTTTTTT,CASSLRQVDGGELFF
TRBJ2-1,TRBV5-6,.,.,TGTGCCAGCAGCTTGAGCAGGGAGAAACAGTTCTTC,CASSLSREKQFF
TRBJ2-7,TRBV7-9,.,.,TGTGCCAGCAGCTCCCGGGACGGCTCCTACGAGCAGTACTTC,CASSSRDGSYEQYF
TRBJ1-1,TRBV6-5,.,.,TGTGCCAGCAGGGCGGACACAGTTCCAGAAGCTTTCTTT,CASRADTVPEAFF
TRBJ2-6,TRBV5-1,.,.,TGCGCCAGCAGCTTGGCCCCGCCCGGTGGGGCCAACGTCCTGACTTTC,CASSLAPPGGANVLTF
TRBJ2-5,TRBV5-8,.,.,TGTGCCAGCACCCCAAAACCGAGAGAGACCCAGTACTTC,CASTPKPRETQYF
TRBJ1-3,TRBV6-5,.,.,TGTGCCGGCGGACTTGGAAACACCATATATTTT,CAGGLGNTIYF
TRBJ2-3,TRBV2,.,.,TGTGCCAGCAGACCATCGGGGGCCGGCACAGATACGCAGTATTTT,CASRPSGAGTDTQYF
TRBJ1-1,TRBV10-3,once,.,TGTGCCATCAGTGAACAGGAGAACACTGAAGCTTTCTTT,CAISEQENTEAFF
TRBJ1-4,TRBV18,.,.,TGTGCCAGCTCACCACAGACAGGCCAACGCGGTGAAAAACTGTTTTTT,CASSPQTGQRGEKLFF
TRBJ1-5,TRBV12-3/TRBV12-4,.,TRBD1,TGTGCCAGCAGTTCTGGACAGGGGGCCCCCCAGCATTTT,CASSSGQGAPQHF
TRBJ1-5,TRBV10-2,.,TRBD1,TGCGCCAGCAGAACAGGGGGCAGCAACAATCAGCCCCAGCATTTT,CASRTGGSNNQPQHF
TRBJ2-5,TRBV5-1,.,TRBD1,TGCGCCAGCAGCTTCGGGACAGGAGGGGAGACCCAGTACTTC,CASSFGTGGETQYF
TRBJ2-7,TRBV30,once,TRBD2,TGTGCCTGGAGTCGACTAGCGGGGTACGAGCAGTACTTC,CAWSRLAGYEQYF
TRBJ2-1,TRBV19,.,TRBD2,TGTGCCAGTAGCCGGAGGGCGGGGGGGAACAATGAGCAGTTCTTC,CASSRRAGGNNEQFF
TRBJ1-5,TRBV5-1,.,.,TGCGCCAGCAGCTTGGAGGGTTACAATCAGCCCCAGCATTTT,CASSLEGYNQPQHF